This T cell receptor beta chain emerged from a study of CD8+ T cells in alopecia areata. cDNA serving as the sequencing template came from extracted, reverse transcribed RNA. This table comes from immunoSEQ multiplex PCR, and its TCRdb copy is limited to in-frame clones, with some not included. The table records approximately 200,000 clones, approximately 60% of them present only once. Study results and limitations: Scalp data also include sequences from resident alphabeta T cells of normal skin.

Treatment specified: oral pan-JAK inhibitor, 5-10 mg twice daily. Looked up from germline, CDR1 is SQVTM and CDR2 is ANQGSEA. V lost 8 bases and J 5 bases, leaving 15 bases between the germline ends. This CDR3 is 12 amino acids long. This clone was observed a few times. As yet, its antigen is unknown. The TCR comes from a human donor with alopecia areata. This chain links TRBV29-1 with TRBJ2-5, with D perhaps being TRBD1 or TRBD2 (6 bases each). This specimen consisted of CD4+ T cells sorted from blood, obtained at week 4, from a patient treated with tofacitinib. In nucleotides, the CDR3 is TGCAGCTCAATCACGGGGGCGGAGACCCAGTACTTC. Its protein product is CSSITGAETQYF.